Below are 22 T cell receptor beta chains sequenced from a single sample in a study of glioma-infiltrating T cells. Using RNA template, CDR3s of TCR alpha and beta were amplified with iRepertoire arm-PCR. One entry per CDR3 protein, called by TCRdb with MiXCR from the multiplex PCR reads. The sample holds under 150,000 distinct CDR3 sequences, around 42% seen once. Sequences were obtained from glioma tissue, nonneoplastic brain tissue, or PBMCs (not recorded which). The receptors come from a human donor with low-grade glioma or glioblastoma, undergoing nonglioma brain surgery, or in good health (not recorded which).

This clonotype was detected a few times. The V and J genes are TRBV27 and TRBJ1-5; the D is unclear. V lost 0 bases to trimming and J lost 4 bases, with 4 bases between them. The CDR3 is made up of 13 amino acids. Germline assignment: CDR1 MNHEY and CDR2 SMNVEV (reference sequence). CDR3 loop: CASSLSFNQPQHF. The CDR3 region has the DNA TGTGCCAGCAGTTTATCCTTTAATCAGCCCCAGCATTTT.

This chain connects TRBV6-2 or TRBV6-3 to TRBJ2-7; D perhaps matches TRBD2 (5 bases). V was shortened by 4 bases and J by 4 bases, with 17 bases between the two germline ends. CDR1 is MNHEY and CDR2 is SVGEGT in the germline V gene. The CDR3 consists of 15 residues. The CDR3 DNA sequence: TGTGCCAGCAGTTCCTGGACCTCTTCGGGATACGAGCAGTACTTC. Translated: CASSSWTSSGYEQYF.

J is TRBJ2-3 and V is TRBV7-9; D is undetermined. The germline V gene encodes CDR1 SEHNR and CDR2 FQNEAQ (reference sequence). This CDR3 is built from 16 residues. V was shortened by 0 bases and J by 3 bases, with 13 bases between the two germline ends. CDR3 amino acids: CASSLAVITKTDTQYF. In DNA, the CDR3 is TGTGCCAGCAGCTTAGCGGTCATAACGAAAACAGATACGCAGTATTTT.

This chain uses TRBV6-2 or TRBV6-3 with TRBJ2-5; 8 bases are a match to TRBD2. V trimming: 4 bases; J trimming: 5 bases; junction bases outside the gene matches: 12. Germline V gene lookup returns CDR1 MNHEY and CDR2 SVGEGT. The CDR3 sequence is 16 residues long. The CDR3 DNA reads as TGTGCCAGCAGTTCCCTCCGAGCGGGGGAGCGGGAGACCCAGTACTTC. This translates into CASSSLRAGERETQYF.

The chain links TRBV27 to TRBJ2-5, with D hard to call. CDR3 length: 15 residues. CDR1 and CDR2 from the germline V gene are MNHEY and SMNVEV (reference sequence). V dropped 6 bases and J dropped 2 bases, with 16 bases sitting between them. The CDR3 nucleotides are TGTGCCAGCAGACTCTCTTGGAGCGCGCAAGAGACCCAGTACTTC. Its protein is CASRLSWSAQETQYF.

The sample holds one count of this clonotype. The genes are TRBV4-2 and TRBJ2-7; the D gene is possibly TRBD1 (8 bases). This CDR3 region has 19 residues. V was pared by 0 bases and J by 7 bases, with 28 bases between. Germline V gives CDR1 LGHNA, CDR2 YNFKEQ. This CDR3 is CASSQDLGGETGERLEQYF. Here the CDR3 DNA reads TGTGCCAGCAGCCAAGATCTTGGGGGGGAGACAGGGGAACGGTTGGAGCAGTACTTC.

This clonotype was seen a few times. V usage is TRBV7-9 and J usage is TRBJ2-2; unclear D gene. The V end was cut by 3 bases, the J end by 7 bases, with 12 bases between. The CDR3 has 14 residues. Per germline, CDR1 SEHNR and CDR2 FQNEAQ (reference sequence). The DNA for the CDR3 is TGTGCCAGCAGCTTTCGGCCCTTAGGCGGGGAGCTGTTTTTT. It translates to CASSFRPLGGELFF.

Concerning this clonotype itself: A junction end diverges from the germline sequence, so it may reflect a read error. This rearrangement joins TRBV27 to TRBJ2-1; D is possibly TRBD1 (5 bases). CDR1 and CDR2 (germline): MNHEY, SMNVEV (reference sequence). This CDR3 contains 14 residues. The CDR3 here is CASSLWGSYNEEFF. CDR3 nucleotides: TGTGCCAGCAGTTTATGGGGCTCCTACAATGAGGAGTTCTTC.

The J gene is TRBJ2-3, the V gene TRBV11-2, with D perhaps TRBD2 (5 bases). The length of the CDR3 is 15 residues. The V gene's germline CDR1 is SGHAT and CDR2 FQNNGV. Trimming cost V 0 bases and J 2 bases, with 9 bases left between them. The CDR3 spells CASSLDRTSTDTQYF. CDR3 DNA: TGTGCCAGCAGCTTAGATCGGACTTCCACAGATACGCAGTATTTT.

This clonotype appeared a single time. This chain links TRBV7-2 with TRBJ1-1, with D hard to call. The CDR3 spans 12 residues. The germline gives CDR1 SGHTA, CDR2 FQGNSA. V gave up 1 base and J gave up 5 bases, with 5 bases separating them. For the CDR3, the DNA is TGTGCCAGCAGCTTAGAATGGACTGAAGCTTTCTTT. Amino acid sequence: CASSLEWTEAFF.

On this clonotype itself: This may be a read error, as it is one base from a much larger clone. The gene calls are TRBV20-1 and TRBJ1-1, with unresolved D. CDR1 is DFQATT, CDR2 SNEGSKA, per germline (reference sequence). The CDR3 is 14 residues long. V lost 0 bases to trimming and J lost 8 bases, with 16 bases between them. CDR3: CSAREGSGITEAFF. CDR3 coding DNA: TGCAGTGCTAGAGAGGGGTCCGGGATCACGGAAGCTTTCTTT.

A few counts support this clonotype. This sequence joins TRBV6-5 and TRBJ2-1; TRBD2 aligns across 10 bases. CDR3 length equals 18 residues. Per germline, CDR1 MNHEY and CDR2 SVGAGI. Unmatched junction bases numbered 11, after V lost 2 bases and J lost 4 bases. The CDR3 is CASSYPLSGRLNYNEQFF. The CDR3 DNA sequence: TGTGCCAGCAGTTACCCCCTTAGCGGGAGGTTGAATTACAATGAGCAGTTCTTC.

CDR3 sequence reads: CASGQYSYEQYF. DNA for the CDR3: TGTGCCAGCGGGCAGTACTCCTACGAGCAGTACTTC. The chain carries TRBV28 and TRBJ2-7; D is undetermined. Germline lookup yields CDR1 MDHEN and CDR2 SYDVKM. This CDR3 region has 12 residues. The V and J ends lost 8 bases and 0 bases respectively, with 8 bases between them.

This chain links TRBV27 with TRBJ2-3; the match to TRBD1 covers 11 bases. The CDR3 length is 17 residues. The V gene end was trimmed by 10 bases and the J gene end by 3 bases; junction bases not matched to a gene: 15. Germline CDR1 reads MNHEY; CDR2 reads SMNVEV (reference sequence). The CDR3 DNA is TGTGCCACCAGCCATGTTTCCGGGACAGGGGGAACAGATACGCAGTATTTT. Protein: CATSHVSGTGGTDTQYF.

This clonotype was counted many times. Here the CDR3 DNA reads TGCAGTGCTAGAGAGGGGGGACCCGGAAACACCATATATTTT. It codes for CSAREGGPGNTIYF. The genes are TRBV20-1 and TRBJ1-3; tentatively, D is TRBD1 (5 bases). V was clipped by 0 bases and J by 4 bases, with 10 bases between them. The V gene's germline CDR1 is DFQATT and CDR2 SNEGSKA (reference sequence). This CDR3 is 14 amino acids long.

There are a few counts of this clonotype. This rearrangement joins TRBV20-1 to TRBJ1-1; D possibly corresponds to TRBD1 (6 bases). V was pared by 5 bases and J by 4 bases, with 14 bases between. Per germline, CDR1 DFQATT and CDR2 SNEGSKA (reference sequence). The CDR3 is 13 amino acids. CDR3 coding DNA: TGCAGTGCTCCAGGGGAGGCTCCCACTGAAGCTTTCTTT. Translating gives CSAPGEAPTEAFF.

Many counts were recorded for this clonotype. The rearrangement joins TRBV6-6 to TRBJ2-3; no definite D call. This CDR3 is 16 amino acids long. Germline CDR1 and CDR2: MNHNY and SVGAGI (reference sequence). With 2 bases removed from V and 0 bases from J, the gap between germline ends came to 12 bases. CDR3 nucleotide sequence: TGTGCCAGCAGTTACGGGCTGCCAACTAGCACAGATACGCAGTATTTT. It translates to CASSYGLPTSTDTQYF.

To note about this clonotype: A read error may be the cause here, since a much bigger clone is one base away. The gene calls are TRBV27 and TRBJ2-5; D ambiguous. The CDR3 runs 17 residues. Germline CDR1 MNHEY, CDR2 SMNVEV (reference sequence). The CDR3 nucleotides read TGTGCCGGCAGTTCAAGAGCCCTAAGGATAGCTCAAGAGACCCAGTACTTC. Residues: CAGSSRALRIAQETQYF.

The CDR3 DNA sequence: TGTGCCAGCAGTTCTTACAGGGGATCGGGGGGCTACACCTTC. As protein: CASSSYRGSGGYTF. The chain has TRBV6-1 and TRBJ1-2; 7 positions agree with TRBD1. CDR1 is MNHNS, CDR2 SASEGT, per germline. With 5 bases clipped from V and 8 bases from J, the junction kept 11 bases outside the gene matches. CDR3 length: 14 amino acids.

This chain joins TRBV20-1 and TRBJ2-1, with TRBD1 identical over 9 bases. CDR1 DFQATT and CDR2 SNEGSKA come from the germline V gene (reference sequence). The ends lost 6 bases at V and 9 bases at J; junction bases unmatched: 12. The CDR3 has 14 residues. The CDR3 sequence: CSAPGQGTGGEQFF. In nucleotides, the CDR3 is TGCAGTGCCCCGGGACAGGGTACTGGGGGTGAGCAGTTCTTC.

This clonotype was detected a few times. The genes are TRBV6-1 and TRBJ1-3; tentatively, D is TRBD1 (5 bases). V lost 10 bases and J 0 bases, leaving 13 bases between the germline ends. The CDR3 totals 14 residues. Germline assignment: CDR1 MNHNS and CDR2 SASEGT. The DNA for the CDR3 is TGTGCCACCGGAGACAGTTTCTCTGGAAACACCATATATTTT. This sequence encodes CATGDSFSGNTIYF.

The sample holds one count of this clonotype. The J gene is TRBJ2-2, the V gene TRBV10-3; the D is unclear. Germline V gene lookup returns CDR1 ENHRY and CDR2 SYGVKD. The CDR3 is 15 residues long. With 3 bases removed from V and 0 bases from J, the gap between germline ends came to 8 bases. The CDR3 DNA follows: TGTGCCATCAGTGATATCAGCTCGAACACCGGGGAGCTGTTTTTT. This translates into CAISDISSNTGELFF.